The entry below gives a single T cell receptor (beta chain) sequence along with its context. Per the original methods: Reference gene primer amplification gave nucleated cell count estimates. Clones were sequenced by immunoSEQ multiplex PCR, and TCRdb holds only the in-frame ones, with some missing. Clonal size and the V and J genes are those of that table, whereas D and trimming came from the DNA. The sample records 310,000 or so clones, approximately 88% being singletons. These data belong to a study of blood T cell repertoires in COVID-19. The sample taken for sequencing was peripheral blood. This clonotype was obtained from a man aged 25-40 years with COVID-19, enrolled during active disease.

This CDR3 is CASSYSGLLQETQYF. The CDR3 bases are TGTGCCAGCAGTTACTCGGGACTGCTACAAGAGACCCAGTACTTC. The V and J genes are TRBV6-5 and TRBJ2-5; a weak D match, TRBD2 (6 bases). This CDR3 has 15 residues. Per germline, CDR1 MNHEY and CDR2 SVGAGI. V lost 0 bases and J 2 bases, leaving 10 bases between the germline ends.